This T cell receptor (beta chain) was found in a study of shared clonotypes between healthy human individuals. Study observations and caveats: Against clonotypes common to all four donors, non-shared ones had lower generation probabilities.

This CDR3 contains 17 residues. Germline CDR1 is SGHTA and CDR2 is FQGTGA. V gave up 0 bases and J gave up 4 bases; unmatched junction bases: 8. Clones were sequenced by immunoSEQ multiplex PCR, and TCRdb holds only the in-frame ones, with some missing. The sample records about 1.4 million clones, 96% being singletons. On this clone: Antigen specificity is unknown.

The chain has TRBV7-3 and TRBJ2-2, with 7 positions matching TRBD2. Material: naive CD4+ T cells sorted from blood. Subset here: CD45RA+ positively selected. The sequence came from a man under 40 in good health. CDR3 protein: CASSLTSGGSVTGELFF. In DNA, the CDR3 is TGTGCCAGCAGCTTAACCTCGGGGGGTAGTGTCACCGGGGAGCTGTTTTTT.